This T cell receptor beta chain was found in a study of shared T cell receptors in the human thymus. V shed 7 bases and J 2 bases; nucleotides not matched to a gene: 7. Per germline, CDR1 LNHDA and CDR2 SQIVND (reference sequence). CDR3 length: 14 amino acids. Method: immunoSEQ multiplex PCR; TCRdb's copy keeps in-frame clones and lacks some. The sample holds over 350,000 clones, around 93% seen once. This sequence joins TRBV19 and TRBJ1-2, with 7 bases identical to TRBD1. Source material: thymocytes. This TCR was recovered from a human donor. CDR3 residues: CASTQGGQNYGYTF. CDR3 in DNA: TGTGCCAGTACCCAAGGGGGACAGAACTATGGCTACACCTTC.